The clone carrying this TCR beta chain appeared a single time. The germline gene is not matched at one end of the junction; a read error may be the cause. This sample stems from a study of Graves' ophthalmopathy and Graves' hyperthyroidism. Study as a whole: No progression to ophthalmopathy over 18 months defined stable hyperthyroidism.

Amplified material comprised TCR beta CDR3 regions derived from RNA transcripts. The workflow started with a first-round RT-PCR run with HTBI primers and then moved on to a second-round multiplex PCR. TCRdb re-called the multiplex PCR reads with MiXCR, one entry per CDR3 protein. This sample carries about 1.2 million distinct CDR3 sequences, about 36% of them seen once, and the ten largest clones take 11%. Germline loops: CDR1 SGHAT, CDR2 FQNNGV. This CDR3 contains 14 residues. The V gene is TRBV11-2, the J gene TRBJ2-7; 14 bases align to TRBD2. Sequences were obtained from peripheral blood or thyroid tissue (not recorded which). The source is an adult man with Graves' hyperthyroidism. CDR3 sequence: CASSAGLAGGFGYF. CDR3 bases: TGCGCCAGCAGTGCCGGACTAGCGGGGGGATTTGGGTACTTC.